The 3 T cell receptor beta chains below come from one sample, sequenced in a study of blood T cell repertoires in COVID-19. Method: immunoSEQ multiplex PCR; TCRdb's copy keeps in-frame clones and lacks some. The repertoire holds fewer than 95,000 clones, with 84% as singletons. Source material: peripheral blood. The origin of the receptors is a human donor in a cohort sampled during active COVID-19.

This sequence joins TRBV19 and TRBJ2-3; TRBD2 aligns across 9 bases. CDR3 length equals 14 residues. With 4 bases clipped from V and 4 bases from J, the junction kept 3 bases outside the gene matches. CDR1 and CDR2 (germline): LNHDA, SQIVND (reference sequence). CDR3 in DNA: TGTGCCAGTAGTAGCGGGGGGGCCCCAGATACGCAGTATTTT. Protein product: CASSSGGAPDTQYF.

This chain uses TRBV29-1 with TRBJ2-1, with D perhaps matching TRBD1 (5 bases). The CDR3 spans 11 residues. Deletions cut 8 bases from V and 10 bases from J, with 15 bases between. Germline loops: CDR1 SQVTM, CDR2 ANQGSEA. CDR3 sequence (DNA): TGCAGCTCACCTTGGAGACAGGAGCAGTTCTTC. Translating gives CSSPWRQEQFF.

The chain employs TRBV9 and TRBJ1-6; a possible D gene is TRBD1 (6 bases). Trimming left V 3 bases short and J 7 bases short, with 14 bases between. This CDR3 is 15 amino acids long. CDR1 and CDR2 from the germline V gene are SGDLS and YYNGEE. The CDR3 DNA reads as TGTGCCAGCAGCGGGGGGCGAACCGTCAATTCACCCCTCCACTTT. It specifies CASSGGRTVNSPLHF.